One sample yielded the 32 T cell receptor beta chains listed below, sequenced in a study of T cell repertoires in cytomegalovirus infection (dated by TCRdb to the late 2010s). Sequencing instrument: Illumina HiSeq 1500. Starting from the raw public reads, TCRdb applied fastp trimming at Q25, assembled clones with MiXCR and retained in-frame beta chains. Rows matching on CDR3 protein sequence are summarized as one entry with the most common DNA and genes. Counted in this sample were about 130,000 distinct CDR3 sequences; about 24% of them appeared once. Around 32% of the sample is in the top ten clones. The antigens for these receptors are not known. The sequencing input was PBMCs, sequenced either directly or after in vitro stimulation (not recorded which). All receptors come from a human donor in good health (CMV status not recorded). Some clones in this sample may be carry-over from other donors' samples.

The rearrangement uses TRBV29-1 and TRBJ1-5; D unclear. The CDR3 totals 13 residues. CDR1 is SQVTM and CDR2 is ANQGSEA in the germline V gene. The V gene lost 3 bases and the J gene lost 2 bases, with 8 bases spanning the gap. The CDR3: CSVEVGRNQPQHF. The CDR3 DNA sequence: TGCAGCGTTGAGGTCGGCCGCAATCAGCCCCAGCATTTT. The complete variable domain, with remaining parts taken from reference TRBV29-1 and TRBJ1-5, reads SAVISQKPSRDICQRGTSLTIQCQVDSQVTMMFWYRQQPGQSLTLIATANQGSEATYESGFVIDKFPISRPNLTFSTLTVSNMSPEDSSIYLCSVEVGRNQPQHFGDGTRLSIL.

The chain couples TRBV20-1 to TRBJ1-6; no reliable D call. The CDR3 extends over 15 amino acids. V lost 4 bases and J lost 10, with 20 bases in between. Germline-derived CDR1 and CDR2 are DFQATT and SNEGSKA (reference sequence). The CDR3 reads CSATVGTASGSPLHF. Written as DNA, the CDR3 is TGCAGTGCTACAGTCGGTACGGCGTCCGGGTCACCCCTCCACTTT.

Points on this clonotype: One junction end disagrees with the germline gene, perhaps due to a read error. This chain links TRBV5-3 with TRBJ1-1, with 7 bases aligning to TRBD1. TRBV5-3 is an open reading frame, and its role is uncertain. This CDR3 has 16 amino acids. The CDR3 nucleotides read TGTGCCAGCAGCTTAAGGCAGGGGGTTCTGAACACTGAAGCTTTCTTT. It is translated as CASSLRQGVLNTEAFF.

This clonotype was seen a few times. J is TRBJ2-5 and V is TRBV7-3, with 14 bases identical to TRBD2. Per germline, CDR1 SGHTA and CDR2 FQGTGA. CDR3 size: 17 residues. V lost 4 bases to trimming and J lost 4 bases; unmatched junction nucleotides: 8. The chain's CDR3 is CASSYTGLAGAGETQYF. In DNA form, the CDR3 reads TGTGCCAGCAGCTACACGGGACTAGCGGGAGCGGGAGAGACCCAGTACTTC.

This clonotype has ten or more counts. This chain joins TRBV7-9 and TRBJ1-5; 8 bases fit TRBD1. The germline CDR1 and CDR2 sequences are SEHNR and FQNEAQ (reference sequence). The CDR3 contains 19 residues. V shed 1 base and J 0 bases; nucleotides not matched to a gene: 11. The CDR3 region has the DNA TGTGCCAGCAGCTTAGGTGCGGGGACAGGATGGATTAGCAATCAGCCCCAGCATTTT. Translating it yields CASSLGAGTGWISNQPQHF.

In its sample, this clonotype was seen many times. The chain recombines TRBV7-2 with TRBJ2-5; 9 bases match TRBD2. Germline V gene sequence: CDR1 SGHTA, CDR2 FQGNSA. CDR3 length: 16 amino acids. With V trimmed by 9 bases and J by 4 bases, 15 bases remained unmatched. The CDR3 nucleotides read TGTGCCAGTACCCTCAGCGGGGGGCTTGGAGGAGAGACCCAGTACTTC. Translated, it gives CASTLSGGLGGETQYF.

The gene calls are TRBV7-9 and TRBJ1-4; 7 bases fit TRBD1. The V gene's germline CDR1 is SEHNR and CDR2 FQNEAQ (reference sequence). With V trimmed by 8 bases and J by 6 bases, 15 bases remained unmatched. The CDR3 length is 16 residues. For the CDR3, the DNA is TGTGCCAGCCGTCCGCAGGGGGGTCCGGGCGATGAAAAACTGTTTTTT. As protein: CASRPQGGPGDEKLFF. Combining the CDR3 with reference TRBV7-9 and TRBJ1-4 gives the whole variable domain DTGVSQNPRHKITKRGQNVTFRCDPISEHNRLYWYRQTLGQGPEFLTYFQNEAQLEKSRLLSDRFSAERPKGSFSTLEIQRTEQGDSAMYLCASRPQGGPGDEKLFFGSGTQLSVL.

This clonotype showed up many times. The chain carries TRBV15 and TRBJ2-3; 9 bases match TRBD2. Germline lookup yields CDR1 LNHNV and CDR2 YYDKDF (reference sequence). The CDR3 is 15 residues long. V dropped 4 bases and J dropped 0; count of bases not matched to a gene: 2. Here the CDR3 reads CATSTSGTSTDTQYF. The CDR3 coding sequence is TGTGCCACCAGCACTAGCGGGACTAGCACAGATACGCAGTATTTT.

This clonotype was detected many times. The chain couples TRBV12-3 or TRBV12-4 to TRBJ2-5; 12 positions match TRBD2. V shed 4 bases, J shed 1 base, and the junction held 4 bases outside the gene matches. CDR3 size: 16 residues. The DNA of the CDR3 is TGTGCCAGCAGTTACGGGACTAGCGGGTCCCAAGAGACCCAGTACTTC. Its protein product is CASSYGTSGSQETQYF.

This clonotype appeared many times. This chain connects TRBV7-2 to TRBJ2-4; D is unclear. CDR3 length equals 15 residues. Trimming stripped 8 bases from V and 5 bases from J, with 19 bases between. The germline V gene encodes CDR1 SGHTA and CDR2 FQGNSA. DNA for the CDR3: TGTGCCAGCGCCCATTCCCATTTTGGAGAAAACATTCAGTACTTC. Its protein is CASAHSHFGENIQYF.

This clonotype was counted a few times. This chain uses TRBV7-3 with TRBJ1-5; D is uncertain. Germline-derived CDR1 and CDR2 are SGHTA and FQGTGA. Between the trimmed V and J ends, which lost 5 bases and 7 bases, there was a span of 18 bases. CDR3 length: 15 amino acids. DNA of the CDR3: TGTGCCAGCAGCGTGGGTAGTCGTGAGGAGCAGCCCCAGCATTTT. This sequence encodes CASSVGSREEQPQHF. Full variable domain (missing parts from reference TRBV7-3 and TRBJ1-5): GAGVSQTPSNKVTEKGKYVELRCDPISGHTALYWYRQSLGQGPEFLIYFQGTGAADDSGLPNDRFFAVRPEGSVSTLKIQRTERGDSAVYLCASSVGSREEQPQHFGDGTRLSIL.

This clonotype was detected a few times. V is TRBV24-1 and J is TRBJ2-7, with D unresolved. The CDR3 loop spans 14 amino acids. V dropped 2 bases and J dropped 0 bases, with 7 bases sitting between them. Looked up from germline, CDR1 is KGHDR and CDR2 is SFDVKD. For the CDR3, the DNA is TGTGCCACCAGTGATTGGAGCACCTCCTACGAGCAGTACTTC. This translates into CATSDWSTSYEQYF.

The chain is built from TRBV28 and TRBJ1-1; tentatively, D is TRBD1 (5 bases). This CDR3 contains 15 residues. The germline V gene encodes CDR1 MDHEN and CDR2 SYDVKM. V shed 8 bases and J shed 0 bases, with 16 bases lying between them. Written as DNA, the CDR3 is TGTGCCAGCTATTTAAGGGCAGGGCTGAACACTGAAGCTTTCTTT. Encoded protein: CASYLRAGLNTEAFF.

This clonotype was seen more than once but under ten times. The chain joins TRBV20-1 to TRBJ2-3; D is possibly TRBD1 (5 bases). Per the germline V gene, CDR1 is DFQATT and CDR2 is SNEGSKA (reference sequence). The ends were cut back, 5 bases at V and 4 bases at J, with 13 bases in the middle. This CDR3 comprises 13 residues. The DNA of the CDR3 is TGCAGTGCTGACCTGTGGGGCCCAGATACGCAGTATTTT. Residues: CSADLWGPDTQYF.

This chain joins TRBV10-2 and TRBJ2-7; 7 bases line up with TRBD1. The CDR3 runs 16 residues. Germline CDR1 and CDR2: WSHSY and SAAADI. V trimming: 6 bases; J trimming: 5 bases; junction bases outside the gene matches: 16. CDR3 DNA sequence: TGCGCCAGCAGGTCCGGGACAGCCATTACTAAGGACGAGCAGTACGTC. It translates to CASRSGTAITKDEQYV.

This clonotype was observed a few times. The J gene is TRBJ1-1, the V gene TRBV7-2; D ambiguous. CDR1 SGHTA and CDR2 FQGNSA come from the germline V gene. V was cut by 2 bases and J by 6 bases, with 10 bases left in between. CDR3 size: 13 residues. CDR3 in DNA: TGTGCCAGCAGCTTATCGTATGTGGCTGAAGCTTTCTTT. Amino acids: CASSLSYVAEAFF.

The V gene is TRBV4-1, the J gene TRBJ2-1; 11 nucleotides agree with TRBD2. The germline gives CDR1 MGHRA, CDR2 YSYEKL. V lost 9 bases and J lost 6; bases outside the gene matches: 4. The CDR3 runs 13 residues. CDR3 sequence: CASGLAGFNEQFF. The CDR3 DNA reads TGCGCCAGTGGACTAGCGGGTTTCAATGAGCAGTTCTTC.

This clonotype showed up just a few times. The chain joins TRBV7-9 to TRBJ1-2; no firm D call. Germline V gives CDR1 SEHNR, CDR2 FQNEAQ (reference sequence). V shed 5 bases and J shed 7 bases, with 17 bases lying between them. CDR3 length: 14 residues. The CDR3 spells CASSAWEPLGGYTF. Here the CDR3 DNA reads TGTGCCAGCAGCGCTTGGGAGCCTCTGGGTGGCTACACCTTC.

This clonotype was counted ten times or more. The genes are TRBV4-1 and TRBJ2-5; the match to TRBD1 covers 11 bases. Germline CDR1 and CDR2: MGHRA and YSYEKL. The ends lost 4 bases at V and 5 bases at J; junction bases unmatched: 3. The CDR3 has 14 amino acids. Written as DNA, the CDR3 is TGCGCCAGCAGCCCGGACAGGGGGCGGGAGACCCAGTACTTC. This encodes CASSPDRGRETQYF.

The J gene is TRBJ1-2, the V gene TRBV6-2 or TRBV6-3; perhaps TRBD1 as D (6 bases). The CDR3 is 16 residues long. V was pared by 4 bases and J by 4 bases, with 19 bases between. Germline V gene lookup returns CDR1 MNHEY and CDR2 SVGEGT. CDR3 amino acids: CASSSRGRVDFYGYTF. The CDR3 bases are TGTGCCAGCAGTTCCCGGGGGCGCGTGGATTTCTATGGCTACACCTTC.

CDR3 bases: TGTGCCATCAGTAGAGCTCTGGCAGAGACCCAGTACTTC. Protein: CAISRALAETQYF. V usage is TRBV10-3 and J usage is TRBJ2-5; D gene ambiguous. CDR1 and CDR2 (germline): ENHRY, SYGVKD. V lost 5 bases to trimming and J lost 4 bases, with 11 bases between them. The CDR3 contains 13 residues.

J is TRBJ2-4 and V is TRBV2; D not resolved. Deletions cut 4 bases from V and 8 bases from J, with 6 bases between. The CDR3 length is 11 residues. Germline lookup yields CDR1 SNHLY and CDR2 FYNNEI. The CDR3 loop is CASSARDIQYF. In DNA, the CDR3 is TGTGCCAGCAGTGCCCGGGACATTCAGTACTTC.

This clonotype occurred a few times. V is TRBV6-1 and J is TRBJ1-3, with a tentative D call TRBD1 (6 bases). Trimming left V 5 bases short and J 0 bases short, with 14 bases between. There are 16 residues in the CDR3. Germline-derived CDR1 and CDR2 are MNHNS and SASEGT. DNA of the CDR3: TGTGCCAGCAGTCATACTAGGACAGTCTCTGGAAACACCATATATTTT. Translating it yields CASSHTRTVSGNTIYF.

The J gene is TRBJ2-1, the V gene TRBV11-2; 8 positions agree with TRBD2. The germline CDR1 and CDR2 sequences are SGHAT and FQNNGV. The CDR3 extends over 15 amino acids. Trimming cost V 5 bases and J 3 bases; bases outside gene matches: 6. CDR3 sequence reads: CASSLPGGSYNEQFF. The CDR3 nucleotides read TGTGCCAGCAGCCTACCGGGGGGGAGCTACAATGAGCAGTTCTTC.

This clonotype has only a few counts. The chain recombines TRBV7-2 with TRBJ1-3; D unclear. V lost 5 bases and J 0 bases, leaving 8 bases between the germline ends. Germline lookup yields CDR1 SGHTA and CDR2 FQGNSA. The CDR3 covers 14 residues. This CDR3 is CASSRGSSGNTIYF. The CDR3 region has the DNA TGTGCCAGCAGCCGAGGTAGCTCTGGAAACACCATATATTTT.

The chain combines TRBV7-2 with TRBJ2-3; TRBD2 agrees at 12 bases. J lost 5 bases, V lost 4 bases, and 4 bases had no gene match. The CDR3 is 15 residues long. Germline V gene sequence: CDR1 SGHTA, CDR2 FQGNSA. CDR3 loop: CASSSGLAGKDTQYF. The CDR3 DNA sequence: TGTGCCAGCAGCTCGGGACTAGCGGGCAAAGATACGCAGTATTTT.

This clonotype showed up many times. V usage is TRBV12-3 or TRBV12-4 and J usage is TRBJ1-2; D is possibly TRBD1 (6 bases). The CDR3 is 13 amino acids. V was cut by 7 bases and J by 5 bases, with 14 bases left in between. CDR3 protein: CASTSQGWYGYTF. In DNA form, the CDR3 reads TGTGCCAGCACTTCGCAGGGGTGGTATGGCTACACCTTC.

This clonotype was seen repeatedly, ten times or more. This chain joins TRBV7-2 and TRBJ1-5; the D is unclear. Germline assignment: CDR1 SGHTA and CDR2 FQGNSA. V was clipped by 1 base and J by 7 bases, with 11 bases between them. There are 14 residues in the CDR3. The CDR3 spells CASSLDRNGQPQHF. The CDR3 DNA reads as TGTGCCAGCAGCTTAGATAGAAACGGGCAGCCCCAGCATTTT. Supplemented by reference TRBV7-2 and TRBJ1-5, the full variable domain reads GAGVSQSPSNKVTEKGKDVELRCDPISGHTALYWYRQSLGQGLEFLIYFQGNSAPDKSGLPSDRFSAERTGGSVSTLTIQRTQQEDSAVYLCASSLDRNGQPQHFGDGTRLSIL.

This clonotype was seen only a few times. The rearrangement uses TRBV7-6 and TRBJ1-2; D possibly corresponds to TRBD1 (5 bases). V shed 5 bases and J shed 4 bases, with 14 bases lying between them. The germline gives CDR1 SGHVS, CDR2 FNYEAQ. The CDR3 totals 14 residues. CDR3 residues: CASSGGAGTYGYTF. CDR3 in DNA: TGTGCCAGCAGCGGCGGGGCAGGGACCTATGGCTACACCTTC.

In its sample, this clonotype was seen many times. The chain recombines TRBV24-1 with TRBJ2-1, with D tentatively TRBD1 or TRBD2 (6 bases each). The germline V gene encodes CDR1 KGHDR and CDR2 SFDVKD. V shed 4 bases and J shed 6 bases, with 15 bases lying between them. The length of the CDR3 is 15 residues. CDR3 sequence reads: CATSDPRGPANEQFF. CDR3 sequence (DNA): TGTGCCACCAGTGACCCCCGGGGGCCCGCCAATGAGCAGTTCTTC.

The J gene is TRBJ2-7, the V gene TRBV29-1; D unresolved. Germline V gene data show CDR1 as SQVTM and CDR2 as ANQGSEA. The CDR3 spans 13 residues. With 4 bases removed from V and 0 bases from J, the gap between germline ends came to 10 bases. The DNA for the CDR3 is TGCAGCGTTGCGGGCAGATCCTCCTACGAGCAGTACTTC. This sequence encodes CSVAGRSSYEQYF.

This chain joins TRBV19 and TRBJ2-5; TRBD2 matches at 15 bases. Germline V gives CDR1 LNHDA, CDR2 SQIVND (reference sequence). V shed 10 bases and J 4 bases; nucleotides not matched to a gene: 10. The CDR3 length is 16 residues. The DNA of the CDR3 is TGTGCCACCTCGGGACTAGCGGGAGGATCGGGAGAGACCCAGTACTTC. Translated, it gives CATSGLAGGSGETQYF. The full variable domain, rest sourced from reference TRBV19 and TRBJ2-5, is DGGITQSPKYLFRKEGQNVTLSCEQNLNHDAMYWYRQDPGQGLRLIYYSQIVNDFQKGDIAEGYSVSREKKESFPLTVTSAQKNPTAFYLCATSGLAGGSGETQYFGPGTRLLVL.